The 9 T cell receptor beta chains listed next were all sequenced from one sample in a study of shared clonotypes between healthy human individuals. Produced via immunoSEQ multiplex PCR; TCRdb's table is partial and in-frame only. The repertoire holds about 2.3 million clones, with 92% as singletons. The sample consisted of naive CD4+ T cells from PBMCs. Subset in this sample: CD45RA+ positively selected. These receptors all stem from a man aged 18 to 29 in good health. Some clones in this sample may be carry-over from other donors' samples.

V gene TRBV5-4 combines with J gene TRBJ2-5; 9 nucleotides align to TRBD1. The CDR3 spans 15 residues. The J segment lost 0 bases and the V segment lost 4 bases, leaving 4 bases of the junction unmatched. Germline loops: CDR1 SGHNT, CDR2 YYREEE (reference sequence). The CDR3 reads CASSARTGDQETQYF. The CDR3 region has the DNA TGTGCCAGCAGCGCACGGACAGGGGACCAAGAGACCCAGTACTTC.

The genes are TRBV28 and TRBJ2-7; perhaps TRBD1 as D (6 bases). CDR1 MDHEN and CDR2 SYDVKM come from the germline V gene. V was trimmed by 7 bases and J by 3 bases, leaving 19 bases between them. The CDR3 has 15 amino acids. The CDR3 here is CASTSLGTPFYEQYF. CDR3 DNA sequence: TGTGCCAGCACGAGCCTTGGGACACCCTTCTACGAGCAGTACTTC. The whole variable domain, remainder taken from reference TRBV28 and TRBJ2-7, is DVKVTQSSRYLVKRTGEKVFLECVQDMDHENMFWYRQDPGLGLRLIYFSYDVKMKEKGDIPEGYSVSREKKERFSLILESASTNQTSMYLCASTSLGTPFYEQYFGPGTRLTVT.

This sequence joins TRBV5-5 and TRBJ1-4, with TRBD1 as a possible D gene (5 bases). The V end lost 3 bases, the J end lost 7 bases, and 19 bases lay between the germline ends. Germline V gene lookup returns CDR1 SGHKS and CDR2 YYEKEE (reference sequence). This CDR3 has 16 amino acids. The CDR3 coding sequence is TGTGCCAGCAGCTCGGGCCCCGGGGGAGGAACTGAAAAACTGTTTTTT. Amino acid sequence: CASSSGPGGGTEKLFF.

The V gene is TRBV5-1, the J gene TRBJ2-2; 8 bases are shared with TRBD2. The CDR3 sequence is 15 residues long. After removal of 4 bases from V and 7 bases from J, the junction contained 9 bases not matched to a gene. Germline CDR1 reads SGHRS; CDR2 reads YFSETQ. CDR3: CASSITAGEVGELFF. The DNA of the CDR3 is TGCGCCAGCAGCATAACAGCGGGAGAGGTCGGGGAGCTGTTTTTT.

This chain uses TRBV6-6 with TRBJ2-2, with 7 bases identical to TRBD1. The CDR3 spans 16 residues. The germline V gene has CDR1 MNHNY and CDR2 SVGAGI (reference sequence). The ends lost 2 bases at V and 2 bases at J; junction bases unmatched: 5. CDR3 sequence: CASSYGNRGNTGELFF. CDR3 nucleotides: TGTGCCAGCAGTTACGGTAACAGGGGAAACACCGGGGAGCTGTTTTTT.

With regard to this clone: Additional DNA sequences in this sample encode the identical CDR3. Here the CDR3 reads CASSQVGSNQPQHF. For the CDR3, the DNA is TGCGCCAGCAGCCAAGTCGGCAGCAATCAGCCCCAGCATTTT. The V and J genes are TRBV4-1 and TRBJ1-5; D is unclear. Trimming removed 1 base at V and 1 base at J, with 5 bases between. The CDR3 is 14 residues long. Germline loops: CDR1 MGHRA, CDR2 YSYEKL.

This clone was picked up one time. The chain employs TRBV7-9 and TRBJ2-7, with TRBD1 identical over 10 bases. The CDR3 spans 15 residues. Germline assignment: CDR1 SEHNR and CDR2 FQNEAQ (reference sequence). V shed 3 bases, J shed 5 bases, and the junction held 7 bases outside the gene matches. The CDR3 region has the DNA TGTGCCAGCAGCTTCCGGGACAGGGGCGAGAACGAGCAGTACTTC. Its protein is CASSFRDRGENEQYF. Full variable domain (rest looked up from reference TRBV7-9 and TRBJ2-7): DTGVSQNPRHKITKRGQNVTFRCDPISEHNRLYWYRQTLGQGPEFLTYFQNEAQLEKSRLLSDRFSAERPKGSFSTLEIQRTEQGDSAMYLCASSFRDRGENEQYFGPGTRLTVT.

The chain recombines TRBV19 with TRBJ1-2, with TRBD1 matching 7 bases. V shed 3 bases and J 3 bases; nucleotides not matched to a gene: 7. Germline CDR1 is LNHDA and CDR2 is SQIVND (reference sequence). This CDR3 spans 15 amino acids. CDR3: CASSIPTGRYYGYTF. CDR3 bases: TGTGCCAGTAGTATCCCGACAGGGAGATACTATGGCTACACCTTC.

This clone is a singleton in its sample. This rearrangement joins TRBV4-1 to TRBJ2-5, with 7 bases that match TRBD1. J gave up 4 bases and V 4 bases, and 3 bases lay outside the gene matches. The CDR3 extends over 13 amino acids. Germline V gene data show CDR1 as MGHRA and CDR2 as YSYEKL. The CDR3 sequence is CASSLTGVETQYF. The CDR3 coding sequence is TGCGCCAGCAGCCTCACAGGGGTAGAGACCCAGTACTTC.